These 17 T cell receptor beta chains originate from one sample sequenced in a study of blood T cell repertoires in COVID-19. Produced via immunoSEQ multiplex PCR; TCRdb's table is partial and in-frame only. The data hold 350,000 or so clones, with around 83% observed a single time. Input material: peripheral blood. The source is a man aged 25 to 45 with active or convalescent COVID-19.

Remarks on this clone: Distinct nucleotide sequences in the sample also encode this CDR3. The V gene is TRBV18, the J gene TRBJ1-1, with no clear D. Trimming pared 3 bases from V and 1 base from J, leaving 9 bases between. Germline V gene sequence: CDR1 KGHSH, CDR2 LQKENI. This CDR3 is 14 amino acids long. The DNA for the CDR3 is TGTGCCAGCTCACCTCTCCCGGGGAACACTGAAGCTTTCTTT. Translation: CASSPLPGNTEAFF.

The chain links TRBV12-3 or TRBV12-4 to TRBJ1-1; D is unclear. V was shortened by 10 bases and J by 7 bases, with 16 bases between the two germline ends. This CDR3 spans 12 amino acids. CDR3 nucleotides: TGTGCCACCCAGAGTCGGCGGGATGAAGCTTTCTTT. Protein: CATQSRRDEAFF.

This clone has more than one count but fewer than ten. The chain is built from TRBV10-3 and TRBJ2-4; 10 nucleotides line up with TRBD2. Unmatched junction bases numbered 6, after V lost 3 bases and J lost 1 base. CDR3 length: 17 amino acids. Per the germline V gene, CDR1 is ENHRY and CDR2 is SYGVKD. The CDR3 loop is CAISDSAGGPAKNIQYF. The CDR3 coding sequence is TGTGCCATCAGTGACTCAGCGGGGGGGCCCGCCAAAAACATTCAGTACTTC.

This clone was detected only once. The rearrangement uses TRBV7-8 and TRBJ2-3, with D possibly matching TRBD2 (7 bases). Germline CDR1 and CDR2: SGHVS and FQNEAQ. V lost 6 bases and J lost 4, with 17 bases in between. This CDR3 is 15 amino acids long. The CDR3 is CASSFRGGGPDTQYF. The CDR3 nucleotides read TGTGCCAGCAGTTTTAGGGGGGGAGGCCCAGATACGCAGTATTTT.

The chain employs TRBV2 and TRBJ2-1, with D uncertain. CDR1 and CDR2 (germline): SNHLY, FYNNEI. This CDR3 is 16 amino acids long. V was trimmed by 6 bases and J by 0 bases, leaving 15 bases between them. In DNA, the CDR3 is TGTGCCAGCAGCGTTCACTACCGCTCCTCCTACAATGAGCAGTTCTTC. It yields the protein CASSVHYRSSYNEQFF.

The chain combines TRBV4-3 with TRBJ2-1, with 8 bases fitting TRBD2. Trimming removed 3 bases from V and 5 bases from J; junction bases left unmatched: 9. Germline V gene sequence: CDR1 LGHNA, CDR2 YSLEER. CDR3 length: 16 amino acids. The CDR3 coding sequence is TGCGCCAGCAGCCAGAGACTCCTAGCGGGTAACAATGAGCAGTTCTTC. Residues: CASSQRLLAGNNEQFF.

The chain has TRBV20-1 and TRBJ1-6; 9 bases are shared with TRBD1. The CDR3 is 11 amino acids. Germline CDR1 DFQATT, CDR2 SNEGSKA (reference sequence). The J segment lost 14 bases and the V segment lost 5 bases, leaving 4 bases of the junction unmatched. The CDR3 loop reads CSAWTGASLHF. The DNA of the CDR3 is TGCAGTGCTTGGACAGGGGCATCCCTCCACTTT.

The rearrangement joins TRBV24-1 to TRBJ2-5; possible D gene TRBD2, 5 bases. Trimming removed 0 bases at V and 3 bases at J, with 13 bases between. This CDR3 region has 16 residues. In germline, CDR1 is KGHDR, CDR2 SFDVKD. Written as DNA, the CDR3 is TGTGCCACCAGTGATTTGACTCGCCCCGGGGAAGAGACCCAGTACTTC. It specifies CATSDLTRPGEETQYF.

This sequence joins TRBV9 and TRBJ1-2; 10 positions agree with TRBD1. CDR3 size: 16 residues. CDR1 is SGDLS, CDR2 YYNGEE, per germline. The V gene end was trimmed by 4 bases and the J gene end by 4 bases; junction bases not matched to a gene: 10. DNA of the CDR3: TGTGCCAGCAGCCATACGAGGGACAGGGGCACCTATGGCTACACCTTC. It specifies CASSHTRDRGTYGYTF.

This clone was detected once. This chain connects TRBV19 to TRBJ1-3; D not resolved. V lost 3 bases, J lost 4 bases, and 13 bases lay in between. Germline V CDR1 and CDR2: LNHDA, SQIVND (reference sequence). This CDR3 has 15 residues. CDR3: CASSIGFFGGNTIYF. The CDR3 nucleotides are TGTGCCAGTAGTATCGGTTTCTTCGGGGGAAACACCATATATTTT.

The V gene is TRBV13, the J gene TRBJ2-1; tentative D call: TRBD1 (6 bases). Per the germline V gene, CDR1 is PRHDT and CDR2 is FYEKMQ (reference sequence). The ends were cut back, 4 bases at V and 10 bases at J, with 11 bases in the middle. The CDR3 extends over 12 amino acids. The CDR3, as DNA: TGTGCCAGCAGCTCCAGGGGCGGGGAGCAGTTCTTC. Amino acids: CASSSRGGEQFF.

The genes are TRBV25-1 and TRBJ1-1; 9 nucleotides match TRBD1. Trimming cost V 3 bases and J 3 bases; bases outside gene matches: 5. The CDR3 is 15 residues long. The germline V gene encodes CDR1 MGHDK and CDR2 SYGVNS. The CDR3 loop reads CASSDQGQGYTEAFF. DNA for the CDR3: TGTGCCAGCAGTGACCAGGGACAGGGATACACTGAAGCTTTCTTT.

The chain links TRBV15 to TRBJ1-4; tentatively, D is TRBD1 (5 bases). The germline V gene has CDR1 LNHNV and CDR2 YYDKDF (reference sequence). V lost 0 bases to trimming and J lost 7 bases, with 12 bases between them. This CDR3 contains 15 residues. Here the CDR3 reads CATSREGSGGEKLFF. In DNA, the CDR3 is TGTGCCACCAGCAGAGAAGGCTCCGGGGGTGAAAAACTGTTTTTT.

V and J are TRBV9 and TRBJ2-3; the D gene is possibly TRBD2 (5 bases). The CDR3 covers 16 residues. Germline CDR1 is SGDLS and CDR2 is YYNGEE. V was clipped by 4 bases and J by 1 base, with 16 bases between them. DNA of the CDR3: TGTGCCAGCAGCACGAAACTAGAGTTCGGCACAGATACGCAGTATTTT. Translated, it gives CASSTKLEFGTDTQYF.

The rearrangement joins TRBV9 to TRBJ1-1; no reliable D call. Trimming left V 0 bases short and J 1 base short, with 10 bases between. The CDR3 runs 15 residues. In germline, CDR1 is SGDLS, CDR2 YYNGEE. CDR3 in DNA: TGTGCCAGCAGCGTAGGGGCAACTCCGAACACTGAAGCTTTCTTT. Residues: CASSVGATPNTEAFF.

This clone was found a few times. V and J are TRBV6-2 or TRBV6-3 and TRBJ1-2; TRBD1 matches 10 bases. The CDR3 runs 15 residues. Germline V gene sequence: CDR1 MNHEY, CDR2 SVGEGT. The V segment lost 6 bases and the J segment 6 bases; nucleotides outside the gene matches: 10. The CDR3 is CASSDPDRGRNGYTF. The DNA of the CDR3 is TGTGCCAGCAGCGATCCGGACAGGGGGAGGAATGGCTACACCTTC.

The chain has TRBV19 and TRBJ2-3, with no clear D. Trimming shortened V by 4 bases and J by 4 bases, and 12 bases separated the two germline ends. CDR1 and CDR2 from the germline V gene are LNHDA and SQIVND (reference sequence). The length of the CDR3 is 14 residues. CDR3 nucleotide sequence: TGTGCCAGTAGTACCCCCTTCCGGGCAGATACGCAGTATTTT. Translating gives CASSTPFRADTQYF. Filled out from reference TRBV19 and TRBJ2-3, the complete variable domain reads DGGITQSPKYLFRKEGQNVTLSCEQNLNHDAMYWYRQDPGQGLRLIYYSQIVNDFQKGDIAEGYSVSREKKESFPLTVTSAQKNPTAFYLCASSTPFRADTQYFGPGTRLTVL.